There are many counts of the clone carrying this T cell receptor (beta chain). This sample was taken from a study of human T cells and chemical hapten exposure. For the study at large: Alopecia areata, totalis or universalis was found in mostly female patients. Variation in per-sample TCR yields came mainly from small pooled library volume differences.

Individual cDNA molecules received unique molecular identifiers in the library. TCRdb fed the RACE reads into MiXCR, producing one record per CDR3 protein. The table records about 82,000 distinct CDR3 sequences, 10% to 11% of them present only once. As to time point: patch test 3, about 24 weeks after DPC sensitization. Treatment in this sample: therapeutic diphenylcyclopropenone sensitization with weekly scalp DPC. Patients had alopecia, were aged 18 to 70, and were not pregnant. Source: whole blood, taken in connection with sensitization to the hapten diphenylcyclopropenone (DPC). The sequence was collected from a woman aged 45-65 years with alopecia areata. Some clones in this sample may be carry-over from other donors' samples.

The CDR3 sequence is CASSYSSPGTGTSGGLYEQYF. The DNA of the CDR3 is TGTGCCAGCAGTTACTCGTCCCCCGGGACCGGGACTAGCGGGGGTCTCTACGAGCAGTACTTC. This chain joins TRBV6-5 and TRBJ2-7, with 14 bases lining up with TRBD2. Germline V gene sequence: CDR1 MNHEY, CDR2 SVGAGI. Trimming cost V 0 bases and J 3 bases; bases outside gene matches: 16. This CDR3 contains 21 residues.